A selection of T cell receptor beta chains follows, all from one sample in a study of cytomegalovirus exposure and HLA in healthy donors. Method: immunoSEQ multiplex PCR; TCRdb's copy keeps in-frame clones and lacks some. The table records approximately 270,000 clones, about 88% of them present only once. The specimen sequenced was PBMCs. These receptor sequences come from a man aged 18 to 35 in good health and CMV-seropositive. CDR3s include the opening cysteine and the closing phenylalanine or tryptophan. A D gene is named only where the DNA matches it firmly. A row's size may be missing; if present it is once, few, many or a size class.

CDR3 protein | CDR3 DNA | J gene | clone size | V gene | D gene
CASSSRGGTEAFF | TGTGCCAGCAGCTCGCGGGGCGGCACTGAAGCTTTCTTT | TRBJ1-1 | - | TRBV11-2 | -
CASSWERHYQPQHF | TGTGCCAGCAGTTGGGAACGACATTATCAGCCCCAGCATTTT | TRBJ1-5 | once | TRBV28 | -
CSVSPTDPPGYTF | TGCAGCGTCTCACCGACGGACCCCCCTGGCTACACCTTC | TRBJ1-2 | - | TRBV29-1 | -
CASSGMNTEAFF | TGTGCCAGCAGTGGAATGAACACTGAAGCTTTCTTT | TRBJ1-1 | - | TRBV6-1 | -
CASSLDSYNEQFF | TGTGCCAGCAGCTTGGACAGTTACAATGAGCAGTTCTTC | TRBJ2-1 | few | TRBV5-4 | -
CASSELLGSGNTIYF | TGTGCCAGCAGTGAACTCTTGGGTAGTGGAAACACCATATATTTT | TRBJ1-3 | - | TRBV2 | -
CAISESWGRGTEAFF | TGTGCCATCAGTGAGTCATGGGGTAGAGGCACTGAAGCTTTCTTT | TRBJ1-1 | - | TRBV10-3 | -
CATRTPTRSNYGYTF | TGTGCCACGAGGACACCTACCCGATCTAACTATGGCTACACCTTC | TRBJ1-2 | - | TRBV6-6 | -
CASSSGVSYEQYF | TGTGCCAGCAGCTCGGGGGTATCCTACGAGCAGTACTTC | TRBJ2-7 | - | TRBV5-4 | -
CASSIGVTVKTEAFF | TGTGCCAGTAGTATCGGGGTGACAGTCAAGACTGAAGCTTTCTTT | TRBJ1-1 | - | TRBV19 | -
CASRASGGYTGELFF | TGTGCCAGCAGGGCATCCGGGGGCTACACCGGGGAGCTGTTTTTT | TRBJ2-2 | - | TRBV6-5 | -
CSARQTGELFF | TGCAGTGCTCGCCAAACCGGGGAGCTGTTTTTT | TRBJ2-2 | - | TRBV20-1 | -
CAVTGSPNTGELFF | TGTGCCGTTACAGGGTCCCCGAACACCGGGGAGCTGTTTTTT | TRBJ2-2 | - | TRBV10-3 | -
CASSPRGGQPQHF | TGTGCCAGCAGCCCCCGGGGCGGTCAGCCCCAGCATTTT | TRBJ1-5 | - | TRBV7-2 | -
CASSLAWNTEAFF | TGTGCCAGCAGCTTAGCCTGGAACACTGAAGCTTTCTTT | TRBJ1-1 | - | TRBV13 | -
CASSFGAYSGANVLTF | TGTGCCAGCAGCTTCGGCGCGTACTCTGGGGCCAACGTCCTGACTTTC | TRBJ2-6 | - | TRBV5-5 | -
CASSPYPRALAGGAGELFF | TGCGCCAGCAGCCCCTATCCCCGGGCGCTAGCGGGAGGAGCCGGGGAGCTGTTTTTT | TRBJ2-2 | - | TRBV4-1 | TRBD2
CASSSKGTGRTEAFF | TGTGCCAGCAGCTCAAAAGGGACAGGGCGCACTGAAGCTTTCTTT | TRBJ1-1 | - | TRBV7-9 | TRBD1
CASSYSPTSYEQYF | TGTGCCAGCAGTTATAGCCCCACTTCCTACGAGCAGTACTTC | TRBJ2-7 | few | TRBV27 | -
CASKGTGYTDTQYF | TGTGCCAGCAAGGGGACAGGGTATACAGATACGCAGTATTTT | TRBJ2-3 | - | TRBV2 | TRBD1
CASSEEVSNQPQHF | TGTGCCAGCAGTGAAGAGGTTAGCAATCAGCCCCAGCATTTT | TRBJ1-5 | - | TRBV2 | -
CASSPYPGGINSGANVLTF | TGTGCCAGCTCACCATACCCTGGAGGGATAAATTCTGGGGCCAACGTCCTGACTTTC | TRBJ2-6 | - | TRBV18 | -
CASSQMDEQYF | TGTGCCAGCAGCCAGATGGACGAGCAGTACTTC | TRBJ2-7 | - | TRBV11-2 | -
CASSLRGSYEQYF | TGTGCCAGCAGCCTCCGGGGATCCTACGAGCAGTACTTC | TRBJ2-7 | - | TRBV14 | -
CATTRTMNTEAFF | TGTGCCACCACCCGGACCATGAACACTGAAGCTTTCTTT | TRBJ1-1 | - | TRBV6-1 | -
CASRLQAWASDGYTF | TGTGCCAGCAGGTTACAGGCTTGGGCTTCAGATGGCTACACCTTC | TRBJ1-2 | - | TRBV6-1 | -
CASSTGRDQPQHF | TGTGCCAGCTCAACGGGCCGGGATCAGCCCCAGCATTTT | TRBJ1-5 | - | TRBV18 | -
CASSESGTYNEQFF | TGTGCCAGCAGCGAAAGCGGGACATACAATGAGCAGTTCTTC | TRBJ2-1 | - | TRBV11-3 | -
CASSLFAGGTGELFF | TGTGCCAGCAGTTTATTTGCGGGAGGGACCGGGGAGCTGTTTTTT | TRBJ2-2 | - | TRBV27 | TRBD2
CASRFAHQPQHF | TGTGCCAGCAGGTTTGCTCATCAGCCCCAGCATTTT | TRBJ1-5 | - | TRBV6-1 | -
CASSLMRGPNEQFF | TGTGCCAGCAGCCTAATGCGGGGGCCCAATGAGCAGTTCTTC | TRBJ2-1 | - | TRBV27 | -